What follows are 17 T cell receptor beta chains derived from one specimen sequenced in a study of blood T cell repertoires in COVID-19. Generated by immunoSEQ multiplex PCR, the TCRdb table keeps only in-frame clones and is missing some. The data hold around 100,000 clones, with 91% observed a single time. Material for sequencing was peripheral blood. Receptors originate from a middle-aged man with active COVID-19.

This clone was found once. V gene TRBV5-1 combines with J gene TRBJ2-3, with D possibly being TRBD2 (7 bases). Trimming shortened V by 2 bases and J by 5 bases, and 21 bases separated the two germline ends. This CDR3 comprises 17 residues. In germline, CDR1 is SGHRS, CDR2 YFSETQ. Here the CDR3 DNA reads TGCGCCAGCAGCTTTCGAGGGGGGGGCGCCCCAGGAGATACGCAGTATTTT. Protein sequence: CASSFRGGGAPGDTQYF.

In this sample, this clone turned up a few times. The V gene is TRBV15, the J gene TRBJ2-1; the D gene is possibly TRBD2 (6 bases). Germline V gene sequence: CDR1 LNHNV, CDR2 YYDKDF (reference sequence). Trimming took 5 bases from V and 10 from J, leaving 24 bases between them. CDR3 length equals 16 residues. The CDR3 spells CATSSRRDRGRLEQFF. In DNA form, the CDR3 reads TGTGCCACCAGCTCTCGACGGGATAGAGGGAGGTTAGAGCAGTTCTTC.

The V and J genes are TRBV5-4 and TRBJ2-3, with TRBD2 matching over 7 bases. The germline V gene has CDR1 SGHNT and CDR2 YYREEE (reference sequence). The CDR3 has 16 residues. J was trimmed by 0 bases and V by 4 bases; bases with no gene match: 8. The CDR3 here is CASSPRRETSTDTQYF. CDR3 DNA sequence: TGTGCCAGCAGCCCCAGGCGGGAGACAAGCACAGATACGCAGTATTTT.

This clone came up once. The CDR3 DNA is TGTGCCAGCTCCCCCGGGGATAGAAATTCACCCCTCCACTTT. This sequence encodes CASSPGDRNSPLHF. The chain links TRBV18 to TRBJ1-6; D is undetermined. This CDR3 spans 14 amino acids. Germline V gene sequence: CDR1 KGHSH, CDR2 LQKENI. V lost 6 bases and J lost 7, with 13 bases in between.

J is TRBJ1-1 and V is TRBV5-1, with a weak D call TRBD1 (6 bases). The length of the CDR3 is 15 residues. The germline CDR1 and CDR2 sequences are SGHRS and YFSETQ. The V gene lost 0 bases and the J gene lost 1 base, with 10 bases spanning the gap. The CDR3 sequence: CASSLEGTRNTEAFF. The CDR3 region has the DNA TGCGCCAGCAGCTTGGAGGGGACACGGAACACTGAAGCTTTCTTT.

The J gene is TRBJ2-1, the V gene TRBV9; 8 bases map to TRBD1. The germline V gene has CDR1 SGDLS and CDR2 YYNGEE. The CDR3 is made up of 17 amino acids. J lost 7 bases, V lost 0 bases, and 12 bases had no gene match. The CDR3 DNA follows: TGTGCCAGCAGCGTAGTCGGGGCCCAGGGGGCACTAAATGAGCAGTTCTTC. This encodes CASSVVGAQGALNEQFF.

This chain connects TRBV13 to TRBJ2-3; the match to TRBD2 covers 9 bases. Per germline, CDR1 PRHDT and CDR2 FYEKMQ (reference sequence). J was trimmed by 2 bases and V by 4 bases; bases with no gene match: 7. The CDR3 loop spans 16 amino acids. In DNA form, the CDR3 reads TGTGCCAGCAGCTCGGAAGCGGGGGGAACCACAGATACGCAGTATTTT. Its protein is CASSSEAGGTTDTQYF.

Only a few counts were recorded for this clone. The rearrangement links TRBV5-4 to TRBJ2-1; D gene unclear. The CDR3 consists of 14 residues. Germline loops: CDR1 SGHNT, CDR2 YYREEE (reference sequence). V lost 2 bases and J 0 bases, leaving 6 bases between the germline ends. The CDR3 spells CASSFGGSYNEQFF. CDR3 coding DNA: TGTGCCAGCAGCTTCGGCGGCTCCTACAATGAGCAGTTCTTC.

This chain joins TRBV6-1 and TRBJ1-2; a weak D match, TRBD1 (6 bases). Per the germline V gene, CDR1 is MNHNS and CDR2 is SASEGT. Trimming cost V 3 bases and J 8 bases, with 19 bases left between them. The CDR3 has 15 residues. CDR3 sequence: CASSDARQVIYGYTF. The CDR3 DNA reads as TGTGCCAGCAGTGACGCTCGACAGGTCATTTACGGCTACACCTTC.

This chain connects TRBV7-2 to TRBJ2-5; TRBD1 matches at 9 bases. Germline V gene lookup returns CDR1 SGHTA and CDR2 FQGNSA. J gave up 4 bases and V 5 bases, and 8 bases lay outside the gene matches. This CDR3 spans 15 amino acids. As DNA, the CDR3 is TGTGCCAGCAGCGGACAGGGGAATAGTGGAGAGACCCAGTACTTC. Protein sequence: CASSGQGNSGETQYF.

The V gene is TRBV7-9, the J gene TRBJ1-2; D gene ambiguous. The length of the CDR3 is 15 residues. V lost 2 bases and J 0 bases, leaving 10 bases between the germline ends. The germline V gene has CDR1 SEHNR and CDR2 FQNEAQ (reference sequence). The CDR3 DNA is TGTGCCAGCAGCTTAACAGCGGGAGCTAACTATGGCTACACCTTC. It translates to CASSLTAGANYGYTF.

The chain's CDR3 is CASSLHRERSHNEQFF. CDR3 in DNA: TGTGCCAGCAGCCTCCACAGGGAACGTTCCCACAATGAGCAGTTCTTC. The genes are TRBV21-1 and TRBJ2-1; the table's D call, TRBD1, was not checked against the DNA. TRBV21-1 is deemed a pseudogene. The CDR3 extends over 16 amino acids.

This clone has just one count. The chain employs TRBV24-1 and TRBJ2-1; TRBD2 agrees at 8 bases. The CDR3 is made up of 16 amino acids. V dropped 3 bases and J dropped 8; count of bases not matched to a gene: 11. Germline V CDR1 and CDR2: KGHDR, SFDVKD. The CDR3 DNA reads TGTGCCACCAGTGATCCGGGACTAGTGTTTTCCGATGAGCAGTTCTTC. It yields the protein CATSDPGLVFSDEQFF.

This chain uses TRBV7-8 with TRBJ2-3, with 9 bases lining up with TRBD1. Germline CDR1 SGHVS, CDR2 FQNEAQ. The CDR3 is made up of 15 amino acids. The ends lost 4 bases at V and 3 bases at J; junction bases unmatched: 5. The CDR3 DNA follows: TGTGCCAGCAGCTCATCCGGGACAGGGACAGATACGCAGTATTTT. Protein sequence: CASSSSGTGTDTQYF.

This clone was counted a single time. The chain joins TRBV5-4 to TRBJ1-5; D is perhaps TRBD1 (6 bases). The CDR3 sequence is 14 residues long. Germline assignment: CDR1 SGHNT and CDR2 YYREEE (reference sequence). The V gene lost 4 bases and the J gene lost 4 bases, with 12 bases spanning the gap. The CDR3 region has the DNA TGTGCCAGCAGCATCACAGGGTTGAATCAGCCCCAGCATTTT. It specifies CASSITGLNQPQHF.

The V gene is TRBV6-5, the J gene TRBJ2-1; D uncertain. CDR1 is MNHEY, CDR2 SVGAGI, per germline. V was trimmed by 4 bases and J by 0 bases, leaving 7 bases between them. The CDR3 spans 14 residues. The CDR3 protein is CASSFSYSYNEQFF. CDR3 nucleotides: TGTGCCAGCAGTTTTAGCTACTCCTACAATGAGCAGTTCTTC.

In DNA, the CDR3 is TGTGCCAGCAGCACGCAGTGGAATGAGCAGTTCTTC. Residues: CASSTQWNEQFF. V and J are TRBV7-2 and TRBJ2-1; D call uncertain. Deletions cut 5 bases from V and 7 bases from J, with 9 bases between. Germline V lookup: CDR1 SGHTA, CDR2 FQGNSA. The CDR3 totals 12 residues.